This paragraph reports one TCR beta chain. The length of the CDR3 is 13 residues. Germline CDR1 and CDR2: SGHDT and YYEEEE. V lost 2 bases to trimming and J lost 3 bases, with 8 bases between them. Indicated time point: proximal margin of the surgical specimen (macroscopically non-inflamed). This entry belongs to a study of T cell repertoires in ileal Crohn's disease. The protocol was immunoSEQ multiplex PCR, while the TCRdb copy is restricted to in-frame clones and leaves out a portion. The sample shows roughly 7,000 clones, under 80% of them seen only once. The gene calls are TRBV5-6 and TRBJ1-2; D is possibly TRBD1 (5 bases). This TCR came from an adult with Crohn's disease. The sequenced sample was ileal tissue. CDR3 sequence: CASSFGDDYGYTF. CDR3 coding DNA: TGTGCCAGCAGCTTCGGGGACGACTATGGCTACACCTTC.